The rows below give T cell receptor beta chains drawn from one sample of a study of T cell responses to AZD1222 COVID-19 vaccine. Measured with immunoSEQ multiplex PCR; TCRdb has only the in-frame clones, and not every one. The table records about 160,000 clones, 90% of them present only once. Sequences were derived from peripheral blood, sampled 28 days after the second AZD1222 dose. The receptors shown here come from an adult who received the AZD1222 COVID-19 vaccine. Both conserved end residues are part of each CDR3. Each record gives: J gene, clone size, D gene, V gene, CDR3 DNA, CDR3 protein. D genes are given only for firm matches. Where a row states a size, it is once, few, many or the class of an expanded clone; other rows omit it.

TRBJ2-7,-,TRBD1,TRBV3-1/TRBV3-2,TGTGCCAGCAGCCTCCAGGGGGCCTACGAGCAGTACTTC,CASSLQGAYEQYF
TRBJ2-3,-,-,TRBV6-6,TGTGCCAGCAGTTACGGATCAGGGACGAAGACAGATACGCAGTATTTT,CASSYGSGTKTDTQYF
TRBJ2-7,-,-,TRBV7-2,TGTGCCAGCAGTTGGGGAAAAGACTACGAGCAGTACTTC,CASSWGKDYEQYF
TRBJ1-5,-,-,TRBV30,TGTGCCTGGAGTGATGTAGCAGGGTATCAGCCCCAGCATTTT,CAWSDVAGYQPQHF
TRBJ2-2,-,-,TRBV19,TGTGCCAGTAGTATCTTGACAAACCCGAACACCGGGGAGCTGTTTTTT,CASSILTNPNTGELFF
TRBJ2-7,-,-,TRBV6-5,TGTGCCAGCAGGCGGGACAGCCTGAAGGAGCAGTACTTC,CASRRDSLKEQYF
TRBJ1-2,-,TRBD1,TRBV27,TGTGCCAGCAGTTTATCGGACAGGGGGACTAACTATGGCTACACCTTC,CASSLSDRGTNYGYTF
TRBJ2-7,-,TRBD1,TRBV28,TGTGCCAGCAGCCCTCTGCCGGGACAGGGATCTTACGAGCAGTACTTC,CASSPLPGQGSYEQYF
TRBJ1-2,-,-,TRBV27,TGTGCCAGCACCGGGGGCGGCCACTATGGCTACACCTTC,CASTGGGHYGYTF
TRBJ1-1,-,-,TRBV5-4,TGTGCCAGCAGCTTGGGTCCGCCCAAAGATCTTTTCTTT,CASSLGPPKDLFF
TRBJ2-1,-,-,TRBV5-6,TGTGCCAGCAGCCCGGGGACGGAACGAAAGGAGCAGTTCTTC,CASSPGTERKEQFF
TRBJ1-6,-,-,TRBV30,TGTGCCTGGAGATCCAGCGAGGGGAGCTATAATTCACCCCTCCACTTT,CAWRSSEGSYNSPLHF
TRBJ2-7,few,TRBD2,TRBV19,TGTGCCAGTAGTCCGAGCGGGAGGGGCGAGCAGTACTTC,CASSPSGRGEQYF
TRBJ2-1,-,-,TRBV27,TGTGCCAGCAGCCCACAATCTACCTACAATGAGCAGTTCTTC,CASSPQSTYNEQFF
TRBJ2-5,-,-,TRBV3-1/TRBV3-2,TGTGCCAGCAGCCAAGTAAGGGTTTCAGAGACCCAGTACTTC,CASSQVRVSETQYF
TRBJ2-3,-,TRBD1,TRBV7-2,TGTGCCAGCAGCTTGGTGACAGGGGGGGGCGATACGCAGTATTTT,CASSLVTGGGDTQYF